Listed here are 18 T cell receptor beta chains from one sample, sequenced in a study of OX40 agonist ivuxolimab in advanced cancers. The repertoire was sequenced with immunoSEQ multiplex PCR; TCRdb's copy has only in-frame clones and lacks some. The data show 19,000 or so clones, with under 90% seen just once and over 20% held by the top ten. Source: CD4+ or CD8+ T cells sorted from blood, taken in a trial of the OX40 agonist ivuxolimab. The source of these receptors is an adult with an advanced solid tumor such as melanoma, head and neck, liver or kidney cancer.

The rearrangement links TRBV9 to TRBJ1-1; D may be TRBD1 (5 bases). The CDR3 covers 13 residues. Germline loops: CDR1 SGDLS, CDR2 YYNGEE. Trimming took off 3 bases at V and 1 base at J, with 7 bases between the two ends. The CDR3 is CASSETANTEAFF. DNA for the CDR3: TGTGCCAGCAGCGAGACAGCGAACACTGAAGCTTTCTTT.

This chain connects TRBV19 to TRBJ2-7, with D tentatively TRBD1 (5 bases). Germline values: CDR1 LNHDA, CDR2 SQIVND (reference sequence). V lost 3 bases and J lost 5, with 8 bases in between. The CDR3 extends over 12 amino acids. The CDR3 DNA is TGTGCCAGTAGTATCCAGGGAAACGAGCAGTACTTC. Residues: CASSIQGNEQYF.

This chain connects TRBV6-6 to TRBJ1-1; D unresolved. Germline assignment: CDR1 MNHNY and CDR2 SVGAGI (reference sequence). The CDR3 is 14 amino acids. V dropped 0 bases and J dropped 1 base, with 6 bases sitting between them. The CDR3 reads CASSYSRANTEAFF. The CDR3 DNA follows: TGTGCCAGCAGTTACTCGAGAGCGAACACTGAAGCTTTCTTT.

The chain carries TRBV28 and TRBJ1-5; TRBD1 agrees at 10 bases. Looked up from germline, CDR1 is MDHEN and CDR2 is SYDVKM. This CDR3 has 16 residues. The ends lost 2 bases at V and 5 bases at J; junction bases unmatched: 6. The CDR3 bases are TGTGCCAGCAGTTTAGGACTGGGACAGGGGTATCAGCCCCAGCATTTT. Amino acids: CASSLGLGQGYQPQHF.

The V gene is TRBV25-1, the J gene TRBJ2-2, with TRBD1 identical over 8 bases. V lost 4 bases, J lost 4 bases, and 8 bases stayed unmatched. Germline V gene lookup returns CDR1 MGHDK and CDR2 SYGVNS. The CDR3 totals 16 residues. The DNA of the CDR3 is TGTGCCAGCAGTGGGTGGGGACAGGCTCCCACCGGGGAGCTGTTTTTT. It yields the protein CASSGWGQAPTGELFF.

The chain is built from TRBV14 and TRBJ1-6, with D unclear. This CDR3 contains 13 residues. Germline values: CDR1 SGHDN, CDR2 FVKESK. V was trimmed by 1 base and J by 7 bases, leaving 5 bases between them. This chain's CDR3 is CASSQGPNSPLHF. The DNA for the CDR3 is TGTGCCAGCAGCCAAGGTCCCAATTCACCCCTCCACTTT.

The CDR3 nucleotides are TGTGCCAGCAGCTTAGATCTACTAGCGGGAGAGGACGAGCAGTACTTC. Amino acids: CASSLDLLAGEDEQYF. The V and J genes are TRBV7-8 and TRBJ2-7; 11 nucleotides align to TRBD2. Germline loops: CDR1 SGHVS, CDR2 FQNEAQ. The CDR3 has 16 residues. V was clipped by 1 base and J by 5 bases; unmatched bases: 7.

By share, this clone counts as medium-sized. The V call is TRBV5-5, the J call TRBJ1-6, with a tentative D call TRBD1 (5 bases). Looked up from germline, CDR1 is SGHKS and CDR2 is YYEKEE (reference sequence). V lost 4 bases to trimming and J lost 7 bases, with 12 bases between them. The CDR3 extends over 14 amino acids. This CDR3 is CASSAGTANSPLHF. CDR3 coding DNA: TGTGCCAGCAGCGCCGGGACGGCAAATTCACCCCTCCACTTT.

CDR3 in DNA: TGTGCCAGCAGTCTCTTAGGGGGGGGACAGGAGACCCAGTACTTC. This translates into CASSLLGGGQETQYF. The chain recombines TRBV27 with TRBJ2-5; D could derive from TRBD1 or TRBD2 (7 bases each). The germline V gene encodes CDR1 MNHEY and CDR2 SMNVEV (reference sequence). This CDR3 region has 15 residues. V was trimmed by 5 bases and J by 5 bases, leaving 18 bases between them.

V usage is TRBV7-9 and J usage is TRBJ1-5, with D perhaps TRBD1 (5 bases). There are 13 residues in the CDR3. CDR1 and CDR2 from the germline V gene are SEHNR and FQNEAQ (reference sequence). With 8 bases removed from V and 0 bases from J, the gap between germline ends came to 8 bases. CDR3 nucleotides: TGTGCCAGCTCCAGGGATAGCAATCAGCCCCAGCATTTT. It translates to CASSRDSNQPQHF.

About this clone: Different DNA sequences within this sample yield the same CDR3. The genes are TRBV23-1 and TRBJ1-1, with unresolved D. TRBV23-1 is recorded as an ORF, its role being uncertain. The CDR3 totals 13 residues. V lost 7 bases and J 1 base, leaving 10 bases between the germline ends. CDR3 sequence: CASTGGANTEAFF. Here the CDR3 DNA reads TGCGCCAGCACGGGTGGCGCGAACACTGAAGCTTTCTTT.

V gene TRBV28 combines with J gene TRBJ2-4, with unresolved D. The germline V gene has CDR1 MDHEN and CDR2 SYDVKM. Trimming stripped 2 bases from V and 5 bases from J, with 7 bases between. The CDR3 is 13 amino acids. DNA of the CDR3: TGTGCCAGCAGTTTAGACAACCAAAACATTCAGTACTTC. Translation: CASSLDNQNIQYF.

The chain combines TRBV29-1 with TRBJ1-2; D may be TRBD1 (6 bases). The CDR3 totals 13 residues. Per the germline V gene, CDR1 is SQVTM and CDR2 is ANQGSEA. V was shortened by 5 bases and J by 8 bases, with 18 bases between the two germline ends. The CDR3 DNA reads TGCAGCGTTCCACGACAGGCTTCGGAGGGCTACACCTTC. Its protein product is CSVPRQASEGYTF.

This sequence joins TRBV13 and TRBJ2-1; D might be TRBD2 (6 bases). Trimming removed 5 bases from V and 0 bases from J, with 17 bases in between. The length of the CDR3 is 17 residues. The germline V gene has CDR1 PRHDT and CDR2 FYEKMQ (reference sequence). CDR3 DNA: TGTGCCAGCAGCACCCACCTTCGGGAGAACTCCTACAATGAGCAGTTCTTC. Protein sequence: CASSTHLRENSYNEQFF.

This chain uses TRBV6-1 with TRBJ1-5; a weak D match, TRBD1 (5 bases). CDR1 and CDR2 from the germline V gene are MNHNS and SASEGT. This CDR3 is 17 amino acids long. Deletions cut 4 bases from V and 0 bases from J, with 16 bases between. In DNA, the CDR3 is TGTGCCAGCAGTGGAGGCAGGGAAGATTATAGCAATCAGCCCCAGCATTTT. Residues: CASSGGREDYSNQPQHF.

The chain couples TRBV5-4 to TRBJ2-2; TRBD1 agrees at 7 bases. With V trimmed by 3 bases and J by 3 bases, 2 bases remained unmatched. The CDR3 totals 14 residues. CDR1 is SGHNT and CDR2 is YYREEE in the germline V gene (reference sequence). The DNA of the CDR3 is TGTGCCAGCAGCTCTACAGGGGACACCGGGGAGCTGTTTTTT. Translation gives CASSSTGDTGELFF.

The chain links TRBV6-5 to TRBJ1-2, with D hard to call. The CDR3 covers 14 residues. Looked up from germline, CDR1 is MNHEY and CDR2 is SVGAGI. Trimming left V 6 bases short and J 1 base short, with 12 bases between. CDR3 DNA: TGTGCCAGCAGGAGCCCCTTATATAACTATGGCTACACCTTC. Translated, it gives CASRSPLYNYGYTF.

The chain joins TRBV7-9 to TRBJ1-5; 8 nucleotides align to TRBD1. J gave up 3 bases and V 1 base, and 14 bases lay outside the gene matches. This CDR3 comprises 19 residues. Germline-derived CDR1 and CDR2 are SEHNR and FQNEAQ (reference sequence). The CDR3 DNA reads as TGTGCCAGCAGCTTAGATCGGGCCGCTTCAGGGGGCACCAATCAGCCCCAGCATTTT. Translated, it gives CASSLDRAASGGTNQPQHF.